This section outlines one TCR beta chain sequence together with its context. The antigen is undetermined. Authors of the study amplified TCR beta CDR3 regions from RNA transcripts. Primed by the HTBI set, a first-round RT-PCR was run on the TCR CDR3. TCRdb re-called the multiplex PCR reads through MiXCR, storing one row per CDR3 protein. The profile shows a few hundred thousand distinct CDR3 sequences, approximately 17% of them singletons. Each diagnosis drew on symptoms, thyroxine, TRAb, thyroid ultrasound and orbital computed tomography findings. Trimming left V 0 bases short and J 3 bases short, with 13 bases between. Germline CDR1 and CDR2: SGHRS and YFSETQ. The CDR3 spans 16 residues. The record originates from a study of T cells in Graves' hyperthyroidism and ophthalmopathy. Study findings and constraints: Ophthalmopathy was separated from stable hyperthyroidism by a 13 V-J model. The model identified upcoming ophthalmopathy a median approximately six months ahead of onset.

This chain connects TRBV5-1 to TRBJ1-3, with D possibly matching TRBD1 (5 bases). The sequencing input was blood. This clonotype was sampled from an older woman with Graves' ophthalmopathy. The CDR3 DNA follows: TGCGCCAGCAGCTTGGTACAGGTGAAAAGTGGAAACACCATATATTTT. Translation: CASSLVQVKSGNTIYF. The variable domain in full, completed from reference TRBV5-1 and TRBJ1-3, reads KAGVTQTPRYLIKTRGQQVTLSCSPISGHRSVSWYQQTPGQGLQFLFEYFSETQRNKGNFPGRFSGRQFSNSRSEMNVSTLELGDSALYLCASSLVQVKSGNTIYFGEGSWLTVV.